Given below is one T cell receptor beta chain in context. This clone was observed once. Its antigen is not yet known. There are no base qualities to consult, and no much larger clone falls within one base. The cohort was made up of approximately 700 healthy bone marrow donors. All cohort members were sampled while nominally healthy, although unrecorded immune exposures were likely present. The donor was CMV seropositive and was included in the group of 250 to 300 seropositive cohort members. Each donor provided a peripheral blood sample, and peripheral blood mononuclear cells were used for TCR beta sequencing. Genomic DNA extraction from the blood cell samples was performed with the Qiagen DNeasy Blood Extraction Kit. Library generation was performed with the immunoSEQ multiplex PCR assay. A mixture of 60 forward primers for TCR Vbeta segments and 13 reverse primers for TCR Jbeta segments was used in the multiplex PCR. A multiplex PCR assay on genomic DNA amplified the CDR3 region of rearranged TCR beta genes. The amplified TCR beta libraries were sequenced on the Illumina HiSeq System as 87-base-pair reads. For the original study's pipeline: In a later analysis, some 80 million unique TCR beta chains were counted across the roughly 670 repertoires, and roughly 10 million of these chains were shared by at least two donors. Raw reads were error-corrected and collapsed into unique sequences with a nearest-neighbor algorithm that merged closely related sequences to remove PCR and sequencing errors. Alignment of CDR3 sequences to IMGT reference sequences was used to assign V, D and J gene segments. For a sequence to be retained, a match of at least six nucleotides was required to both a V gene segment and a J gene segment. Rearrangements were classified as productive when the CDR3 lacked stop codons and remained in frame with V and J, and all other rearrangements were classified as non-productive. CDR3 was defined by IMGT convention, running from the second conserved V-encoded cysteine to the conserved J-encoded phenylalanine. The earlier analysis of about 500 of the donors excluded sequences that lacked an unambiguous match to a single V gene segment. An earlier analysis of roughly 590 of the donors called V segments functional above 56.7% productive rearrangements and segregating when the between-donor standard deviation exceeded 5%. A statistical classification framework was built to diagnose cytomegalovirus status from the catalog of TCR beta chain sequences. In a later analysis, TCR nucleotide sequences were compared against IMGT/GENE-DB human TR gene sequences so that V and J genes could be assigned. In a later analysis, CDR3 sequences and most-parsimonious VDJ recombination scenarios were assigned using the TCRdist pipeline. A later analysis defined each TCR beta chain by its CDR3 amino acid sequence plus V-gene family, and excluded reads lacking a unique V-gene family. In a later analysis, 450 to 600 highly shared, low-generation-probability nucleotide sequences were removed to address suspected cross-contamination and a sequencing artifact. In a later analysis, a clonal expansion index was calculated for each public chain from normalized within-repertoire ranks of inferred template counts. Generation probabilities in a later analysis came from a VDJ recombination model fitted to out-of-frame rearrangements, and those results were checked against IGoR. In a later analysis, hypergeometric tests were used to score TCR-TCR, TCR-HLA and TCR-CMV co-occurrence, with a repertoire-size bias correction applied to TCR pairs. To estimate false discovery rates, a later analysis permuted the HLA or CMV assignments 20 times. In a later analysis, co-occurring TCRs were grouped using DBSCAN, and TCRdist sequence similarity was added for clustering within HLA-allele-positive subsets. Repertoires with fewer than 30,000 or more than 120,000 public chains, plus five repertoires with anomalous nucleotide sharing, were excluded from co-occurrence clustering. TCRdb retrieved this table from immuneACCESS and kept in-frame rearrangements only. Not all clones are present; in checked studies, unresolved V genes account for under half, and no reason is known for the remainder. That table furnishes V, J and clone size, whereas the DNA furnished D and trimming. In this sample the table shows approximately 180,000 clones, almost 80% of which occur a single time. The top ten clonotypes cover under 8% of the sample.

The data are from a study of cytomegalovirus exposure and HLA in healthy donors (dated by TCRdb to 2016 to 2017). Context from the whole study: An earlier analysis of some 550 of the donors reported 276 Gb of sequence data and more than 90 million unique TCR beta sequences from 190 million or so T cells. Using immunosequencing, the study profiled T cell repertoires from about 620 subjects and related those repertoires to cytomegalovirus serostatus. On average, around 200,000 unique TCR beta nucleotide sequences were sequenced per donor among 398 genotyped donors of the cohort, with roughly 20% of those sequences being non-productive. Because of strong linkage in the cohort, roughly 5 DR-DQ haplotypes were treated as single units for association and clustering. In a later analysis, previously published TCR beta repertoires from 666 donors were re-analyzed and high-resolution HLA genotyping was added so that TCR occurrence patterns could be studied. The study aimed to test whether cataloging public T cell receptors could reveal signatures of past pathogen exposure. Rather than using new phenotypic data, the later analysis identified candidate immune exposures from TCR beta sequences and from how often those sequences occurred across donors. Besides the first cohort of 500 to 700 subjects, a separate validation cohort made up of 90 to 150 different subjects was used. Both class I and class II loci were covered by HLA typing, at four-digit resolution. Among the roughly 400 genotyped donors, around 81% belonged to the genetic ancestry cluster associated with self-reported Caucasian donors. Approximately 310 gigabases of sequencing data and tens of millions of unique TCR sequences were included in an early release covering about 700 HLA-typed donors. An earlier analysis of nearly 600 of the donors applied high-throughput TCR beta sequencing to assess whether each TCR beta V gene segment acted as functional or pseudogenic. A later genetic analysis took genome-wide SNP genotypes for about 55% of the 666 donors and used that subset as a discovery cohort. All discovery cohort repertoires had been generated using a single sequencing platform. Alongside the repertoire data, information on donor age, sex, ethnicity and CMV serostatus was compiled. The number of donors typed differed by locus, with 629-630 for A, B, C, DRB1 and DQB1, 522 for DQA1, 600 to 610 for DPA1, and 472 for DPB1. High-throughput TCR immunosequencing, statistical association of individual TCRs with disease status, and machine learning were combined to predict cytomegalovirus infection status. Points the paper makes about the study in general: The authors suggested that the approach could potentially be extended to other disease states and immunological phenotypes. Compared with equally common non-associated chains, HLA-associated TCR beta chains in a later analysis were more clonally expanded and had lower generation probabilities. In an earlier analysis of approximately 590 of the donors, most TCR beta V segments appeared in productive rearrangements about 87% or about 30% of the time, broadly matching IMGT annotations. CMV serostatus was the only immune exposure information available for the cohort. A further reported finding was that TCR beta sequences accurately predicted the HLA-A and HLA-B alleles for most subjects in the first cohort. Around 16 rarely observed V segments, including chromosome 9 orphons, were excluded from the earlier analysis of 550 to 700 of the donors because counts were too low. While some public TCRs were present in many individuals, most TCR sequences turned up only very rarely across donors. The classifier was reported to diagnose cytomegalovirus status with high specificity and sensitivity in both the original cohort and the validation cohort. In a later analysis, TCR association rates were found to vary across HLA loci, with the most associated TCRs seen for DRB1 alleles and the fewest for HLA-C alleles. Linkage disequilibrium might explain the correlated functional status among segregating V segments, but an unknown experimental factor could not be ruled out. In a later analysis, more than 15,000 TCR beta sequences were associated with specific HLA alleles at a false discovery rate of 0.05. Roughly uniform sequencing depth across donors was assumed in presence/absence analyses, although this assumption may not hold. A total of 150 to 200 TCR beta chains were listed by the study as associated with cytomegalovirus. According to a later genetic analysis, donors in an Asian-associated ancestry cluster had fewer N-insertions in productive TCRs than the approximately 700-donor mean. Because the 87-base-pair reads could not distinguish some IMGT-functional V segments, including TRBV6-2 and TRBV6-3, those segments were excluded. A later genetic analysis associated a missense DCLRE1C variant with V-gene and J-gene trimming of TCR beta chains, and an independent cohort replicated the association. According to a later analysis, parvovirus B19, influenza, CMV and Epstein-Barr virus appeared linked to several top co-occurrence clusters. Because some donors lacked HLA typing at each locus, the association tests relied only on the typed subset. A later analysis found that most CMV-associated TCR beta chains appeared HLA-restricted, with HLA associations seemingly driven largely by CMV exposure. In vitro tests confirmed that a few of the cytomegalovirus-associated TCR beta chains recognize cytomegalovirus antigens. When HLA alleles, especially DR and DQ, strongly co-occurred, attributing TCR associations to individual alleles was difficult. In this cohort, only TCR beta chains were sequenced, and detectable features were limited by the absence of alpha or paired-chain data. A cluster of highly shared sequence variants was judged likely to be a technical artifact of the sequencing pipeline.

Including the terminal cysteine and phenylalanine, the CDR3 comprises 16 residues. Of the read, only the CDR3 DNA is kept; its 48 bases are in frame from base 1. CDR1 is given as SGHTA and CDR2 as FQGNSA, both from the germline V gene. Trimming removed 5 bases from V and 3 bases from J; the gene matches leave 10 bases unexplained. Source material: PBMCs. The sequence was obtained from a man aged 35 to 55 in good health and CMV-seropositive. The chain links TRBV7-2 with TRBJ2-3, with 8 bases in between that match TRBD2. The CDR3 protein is CASSPRGASGTDTQYF. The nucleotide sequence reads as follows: TGTGCCAGCAGCCCGCGGGGGGCTAGTGGTACAGATACGCAGTATTTT. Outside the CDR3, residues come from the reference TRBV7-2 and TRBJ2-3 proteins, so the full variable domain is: GAGVSQSPSNKVTEKGKDVELRCDPISGHTALYWYRQSLGQGLEFLIYFQGNSAPDKSGLPSDRFSAERTGGSVSTLTIQRTQQEDSAVYLCASSPRGASGTDTQYFGPGTRLTVL.